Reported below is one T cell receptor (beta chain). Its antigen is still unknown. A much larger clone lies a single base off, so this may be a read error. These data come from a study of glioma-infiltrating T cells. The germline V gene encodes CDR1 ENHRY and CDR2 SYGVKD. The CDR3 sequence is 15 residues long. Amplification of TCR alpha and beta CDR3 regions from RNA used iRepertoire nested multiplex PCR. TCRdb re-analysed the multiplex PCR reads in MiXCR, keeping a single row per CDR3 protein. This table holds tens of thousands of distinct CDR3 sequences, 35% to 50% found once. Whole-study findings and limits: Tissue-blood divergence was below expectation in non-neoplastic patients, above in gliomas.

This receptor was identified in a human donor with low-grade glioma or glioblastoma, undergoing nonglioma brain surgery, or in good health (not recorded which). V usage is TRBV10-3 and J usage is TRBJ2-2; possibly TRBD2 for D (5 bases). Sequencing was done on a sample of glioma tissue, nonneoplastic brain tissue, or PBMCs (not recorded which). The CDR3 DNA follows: TGTGCCATCAGTGAGTCCCTCTACAACACCGGGGTGCTGTTTTTT. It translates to CAISESLYNTGVLFF.